The 28 T cell receptor beta chains given below trace back to one sample, sequenced in a study of blood T cell repertoires in COVID-19. Profiled with immunoSEQ multiplex PCR; TCRdb holds only in-frame clones, not every one. Of around 100,000 clones listed, over 70% are singletons. The sequencing input was peripheral blood. The receptors originated from a woman aged 70-85 years with acute or convalescent COVID-19.

The chain is built from TRBV28 and TRBJ2-2; TRBD2 matches at 7 bases. V was pared by 4 bases and J by 6 bases, with 11 bases of the junction left unmatched. The CDR3 is 16 residues long. CDR1 is MDHEN and CDR2 is SYDVKM in the germline V gene. The CDR3 loop reads CASSWGGPGLAGELFF. The CDR3 DNA is TGTGCCAGCAGTTGGGGGGGACCAGGGTTGGCCGGGGAGCTGTTTTTT.

CDR3 residues: CASSQDAQGKMGYTF. Written as DNA, the CDR3 is TGTGCCAGCAGCCAAGACGCACAGGGGAAAATGGGCTACACCTTC. The rearrangement uses TRBV3-1 (or the pseudogene TRBV3-2) and TRBJ1-2; 7 nucleotides agree with TRBD1. Looked up from germline, CDR1 is LGHDT and CDR2 is YNNKEL (reference sequence). J lost 8 bases, V lost 0 bases, and 9 bases had no gene match. This CDR3 region has 15 residues.

This clone was seen a handful of times. V and J are TRBV30 and TRBJ1-5, with 8 bases identical to TRBD1. This CDR3 is 13 amino acids long. Germline V gives CDR1 GTSNPN, CDR2 SVGIG (reference sequence). Unmatched junction bases numbered 3, after V lost 3 bases and J lost 5 bases. DNA of the CDR3: TGTGCCTGGAGGGACAGGGAAGATCAGCCCCAGCATTTT. It translates to CAWRDREDQPQHF.

The V and J genes are TRBV2 and TRBJ2-5, with a possible D match to TRBD1 (8 bases). Trimming left V 7 bases short and J 5 bases short, with 17 bases between. CDR1 and CDR2 from the germline V gene are SNHLY and FYNNEI. The CDR3 is made up of 14 amino acids. DNA of the CDR3: TGTGCCAGCATGGGGGACAGGCGGGGGGAGACCCAGTACTTC. Translated, it gives CASMGDRRGETQYF.

This clone appeared a single time. The chain links TRBV19 to TRBJ1-5; TRBD1 might be the D (6 bases). The V gene's germline CDR1 is LNHDA and CDR2 SQIVND (reference sequence). The CDR3 extends over 16 amino acids. The ends were cut back, 9 bases at V and 2 bases at J, with 20 bases in the middle. CDR3: CASQEVGGLGNQPQHF. The DNA of the CDR3 is TGTGCCAGCCAAGAAGTAGGGGGTCTGGGCAATCAGCCCCAGCATTTT.

This chain uses TRBV5-1 with TRBJ2-7, with 7 positions matching TRBD1. V was pared by 1 base and J by 5 bases, with 6 bases of the junction left unmatched. The CDR3 runs 14 residues. The germline gives CDR1 SGHRS, CDR2 YFSETQ. CDR3 region: CASSLQRGLHEQYF. The CDR3 DNA follows: TGCGCCAGCAGCTTGCAGAGGGGGCTACACGAGCAGTACTTC.

The table lists this clone with many counts. This chain uses TRBV4-2 with TRBJ1-2; TRBD1 might be the D (6 bases). Trimming stripped 0 bases from V and 5 bases from J, with 13 bases between. The V gene's germline CDR1 is LGHNA and CDR2 YNFKEQ. The CDR3 sequence is 15 residues long. CDR3 sequence reads: CASSQDASTGYGYTF. Here the CDR3 DNA reads TGTGCCAGCAGCCAAGATGCTTCGACAGGTTATGGCTACACCTTC.

This CDR3 reads CASSSGQGSDEQYF. As DNA, the CDR3 is TGCGCCAGCAGCTCCGGACAGGGTTCCGACGAGCAGTACTTC. The rearrangement joins TRBV5-1 to TRBJ2-7, with TRBD1 matching 8 bases. The CDR3 spans 14 residues. The germline V gene has CDR1 SGHRS and CDR2 YFSETQ. V was clipped by 3 bases and J by 5 bases; unmatched bases: 7.

The chain carries TRBV2 and TRBJ1-2, with D possibly matching TRBD1 (5 bases). This CDR3 has 11 residues. V was clipped by 6 bases and J by 5 bases, with 7 bases between them. The germline V gene has CDR1 SNHLY and CDR2 FYNNEI. CDR3 loop: CASRGGYGYTF. Here the CDR3 DNA reads TGTGCCAGCAGGGGGGGGTATGGCTACACCTTC.

The chain links TRBV2 to TRBJ2-7, with TRBD2 matching 10 bases. Unmatched junction bases numbered 17, after V lost 7 bases and J lost 5 bases. CDR3 length: 17 residues. CDR1 is SNHLY, CDR2 FYNNEI, per germline. For the CDR3, the DNA is TGTGCCAGCACTTTGGGGGGTCTAGCGGGAGTTAAGGACGAGCAGTACTTC. It encodes CASTLGGLAGVKDEQYF.

The chain links TRBV7-2 to TRBJ2-1, with D possibly TRBD1 on 8 matching bases. The CDR3 has 14 residues. CDR1 is SGHTA and CDR2 is FQGNSA in the germline V gene. V gave up 5 bases and J gave up 9 bases, with 17 bases separating them. CDR3 residues: CASSPPDREGEQFF. The CDR3 nucleotides read TGTGCCAGCAGCCCTCCGGACAGGGAGGGTGAGCAGTTCTTC.

The V and J genes are TRBV7-9 and TRBJ2-5; 7 bases are a match to TRBD1. V shed 4 bases, J shed 4 bases, and the junction held 12 bases outside the gene matches. The CDR3 has 16 amino acids. The germline CDR1 and CDR2 sequences are SEHNR and FQNEAQ (reference sequence). CDR3 sequence (DNA): TGTGCCAGCAGCTCGAAAGGGGGACAGTTGACAGAGACCCAGTACTTC. Translation: CASSSKGGQLTETQYF. Using reference TRBV7-9 and TRBJ2-5 for the parts outside the CDR3, the full variable domain is DTGVSQNPRHKITKRGQNVTFRCDPISEHNRLYWYRQTLGQGPEFLTYFQNEAQLEKSRLLSDRFSAERPKGSFSTLEIQRTEQGDSAMYLCASSSKGGQLTETQYFGPGTRLLVL.

The CDR3 reads CASSYSDGTGAEQFF. The CDR3 bases are TGTGCCAGCAGTTACTCAGACGGGACAGGGGCTGAGCAGTTCTTC. V and J are TRBV6-6 and TRBJ2-1, with 10 bases aligning to TRBD1. Germline V CDR1 and CDR2: MNHNY, SVGAGI (reference sequence). The CDR3 runs 15 residues. The trim removed 0 bases at V and 9 bases at J, leaving 5 bases unmatched.

The chain combines TRBV18 with TRBJ1-6; the D gene is possibly TRBD1 (6 bases). Trimming took 3 bases from V and 7 from J, leaving 16 bases between them. The germline CDR1 and CDR2 sequences are KGHSH and LQKENI. The CDR3 is 16 residues long. The CDR3 nucleotides read TGTGCCAGCTCACCCGGGACCTCGGGGACAAATTCACCCCTCCACTTT. Encoded protein: CASSPGTSGTNSPLHF.

This chain connects TRBV4-2 to TRBJ2-7; D is perhaps TRBD1 (6 bases). The length of the CDR3 is 15 residues. Germline CDR1 LGHNA, CDR2 YNFKEQ. V dropped 1 base and J dropped 5 bases, with 15 bases sitting between them. The CDR3 spells CASSQGAPGVDEQYF. Here the CDR3 DNA reads TGTGCCAGCAGCCAAGGGGCCCCAGGGGTCGACGAGCAGTACTTC.

V is TRBV7-2 and J is TRBJ2-7, with 16 positions matching TRBD2. The trim removed 5 bases at V and 0 bases at J, leaving 4 bases unmatched. This CDR3 region has 17 residues. Per the germline V gene, CDR1 is SGHTA and CDR2 is FQGNSA. The CDR3 sequence is CASSLGLAGGISYEQYF. The CDR3 nucleotides are TGTGCCAGCAGCCTGGGACTAGCGGGGGGGATCTCCTACGAGCAGTACTTC.

This clone was seen a single time. V and J are TRBV11-2 and TRBJ2-5; TRBD2 agrees at 13 bases. The CDR3 consists of 16 residues. Per germline, CDR1 SGHAT and CDR2 FQNNGV. The V gene end was trimmed by 1 base and the J gene end by 7 bases; junction bases not matched to a gene: 6. The CDR3 loop is CASSLVTSGGGATQYF. As DNA, the CDR3 is TGTGCCAGCAGCTTAGTTACTAGCGGGGGGGGTGCGACCCAGTACTTC.

This clone was found a few times. This sequence joins TRBV3-1 (or the pseudogene TRBV3-2) and TRBJ1-3, with a tentative D call TRBD1 (6 bases). V was pared by 2 bases and J by 0 bases, with 11 bases between. The CDR3 consists of 16 residues. Germline V gives CDR1 LGHDT, CDR2 YNNKEL (reference sequence). In DNA, the CDR3 is TGTGCCAGCAGCCAACTAACAGGGTTCTCTGGAAACACCATATATTTT. Amino acids: CASSQLTGFSGNTIYF.

The CDR3 is CATSRDLPSGTLLQETQYF. The CDR3 nucleotides read TGTGCCACCAGCAGAGATCTGCCTAGCGGGACCCTACTACAAGAGACCCAGTACTTC. This sequence joins TRBV15 and TRBJ2-5; 9 bases are a match to TRBD2. Germline CDR1 LNHNV, CDR2 YYDKDF (reference sequence). Unmatched junction bases numbered 13, after V lost 0 bases and J lost 2 bases. The CDR3 runs to 19 residues.

The chain carries TRBV7-9 and TRBJ2-2; TRBD2 might be the D (6 bases). Trimming removed 8 bases at V and 5 bases at J, with 12 bases between. CDR1 and CDR2 (germline): SEHNR, FQNEAQ (reference sequence). This CDR3 is 13 amino acids long. The chain's CDR3 is CASSAGSTGELFF. The CDR3 DNA reads TGTGCCAGCTCAGCGGGCAGTACCGGGGAGCTGTTTTTT.

The chain is built from TRBV3-1 (or the pseudogene TRBV3-2) and TRBJ1-4; no reliable D call. V lost 4 bases to trimming and J lost 4 bases, with 10 bases between them. This CDR3 spans 14 amino acids. Germline lookup yields CDR1 LGHDT and CDR2 YNNKEL (reference sequence). The CDR3 is CASSPEVVNEKLFF. The CDR3, as DNA: TGTGCCAGCAGCCCTGAGGTGGTTAATGAAAAACTGTTTTTT.

This clone was seen more than once but under ten times. The V gene is TRBV27, the J gene TRBJ1-2; D possibly corresponds to TRBD1 (6 bases). V was pared by 3 bases and J by 7 bases, with 12 bases between. The length of the CDR3 is 13 residues. The germline gives CDR1 MNHEY, CDR2 SMNVEV (reference sequence). The CDR3 loop is CASSFSRGIGYTF. Here the CDR3 DNA reads TGTGCCAGCAGTTTTAGCAGGGGAATTGGCTACACCTTC.

The chain recombines TRBV19 with TRBJ1-3; TRBD1 might be the D (6 bases). The CDR3 covers 17 residues. V lost 6 bases to trimming and J lost 0 bases, with 18 bases between them. Looked up from germline, CDR1 is LNHDA and CDR2 is SQIVND (reference sequence). Here the CDR3 reads CASRYLGGPPSGNTIYF. Here the CDR3 DNA reads TGTGCCAGTAGATACTTAGGGGGACCGCCCTCTGGAAACACCATATATTTT.

The chain carries TRBV6-6 and TRBJ1-1; tentatively, D is TRBD1 (6 bases). The germline gives CDR1 MNHNY, CDR2 SVGAGI (reference sequence). V was shortened by 7 bases and J by 4 bases, with 13 bases between the two germline ends. This CDR3 spans 13 amino acids. CDR3: CASIKDRSTEAFF. The CDR3 DNA reads as TGTGCCAGCATTAAAGACAGGAGCACTGAAGCTTTCTTT.

The chain couples TRBV28 to TRBJ1-2; maybe TRBD1 (5 bases). V dropped 8 bases and J dropped 4 bases, with 11 bases sitting between them. CDR1 and CDR2 (germline): MDHEN, SYDVKM. The CDR3 consists of 12 residues. CDR3 sequence reads: CASQGTSYGYTF. In DNA, the CDR3 is TGTGCCAGCCAGGGCACATCCTATGGCTACACCTTC.

This clone was seen a few times. The chain is built from TRBV19 and TRBJ1-1; 7 positions agree with TRBD1. The trim removed 4 bases at V and 7 bases at J, leaving 6 bases unmatched. Germline CDR1 is LNHDA and CDR2 is SQIVND (reference sequence). This CDR3 is 13 amino acids long. As DNA, the CDR3 is TGTGCCAGTAGTAGTACAGGGGATCTTGAAGCTTTCTTT. Amino acid sequence: CASSSTGDLEAFF.

This rearrangement joins TRBV7-2 to TRBJ1-1; D is ambiguous. The germline CDR1 and CDR2 sequences are SGHTA and FQGNSA. This CDR3 is built from 14 residues. Deletions cut 5 bases from V and 4 bases from J, with 14 bases between. The CDR3 DNA reads TGTGCCAGCAGCGTAGGAGGGTTCGGCACTGAAGCTTTCTTT. Its translation is CASSVGGFGTEAFF.

This chain links TRBV9 with TRBJ2-2; 9 positions agree with TRBD2. This CDR3 region has 17 residues. Trimming at V came to 0 bases and at J to 2 bases, leaving 5 bases not matched to a gene. Germline values: CDR1 SGDLS, CDR2 YYNGEE. The CDR3 reads CASSVGPAGGNTGELFF. The DNA for the CDR3 is TGTGCCAGCAGCGTAGGTCCAGCGGGAGGAAACACCGGGGAGCTGTTTTTT.